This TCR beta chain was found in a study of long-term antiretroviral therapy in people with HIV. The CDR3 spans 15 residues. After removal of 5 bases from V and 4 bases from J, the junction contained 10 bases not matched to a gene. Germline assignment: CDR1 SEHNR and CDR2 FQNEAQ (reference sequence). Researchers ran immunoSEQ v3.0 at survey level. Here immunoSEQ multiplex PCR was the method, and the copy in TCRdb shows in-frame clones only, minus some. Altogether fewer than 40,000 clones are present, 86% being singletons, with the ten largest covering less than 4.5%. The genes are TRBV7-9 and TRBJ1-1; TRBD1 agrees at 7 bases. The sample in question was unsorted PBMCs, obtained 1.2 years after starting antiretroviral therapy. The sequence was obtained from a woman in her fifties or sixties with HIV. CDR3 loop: CASSTKQGWSTEAFF. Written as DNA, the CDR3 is TGTGCCAGCAGCACCAAACAGGGGTGGTCCACTGAAGCTTTCTTT.